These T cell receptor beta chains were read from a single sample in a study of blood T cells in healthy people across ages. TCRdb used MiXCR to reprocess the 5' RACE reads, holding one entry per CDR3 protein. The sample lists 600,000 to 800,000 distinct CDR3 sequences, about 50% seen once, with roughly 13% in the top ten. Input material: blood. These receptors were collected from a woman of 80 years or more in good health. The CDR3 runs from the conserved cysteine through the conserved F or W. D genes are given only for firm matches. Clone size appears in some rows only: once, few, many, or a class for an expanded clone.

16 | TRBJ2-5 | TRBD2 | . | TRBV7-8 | TGTGCCAGCAGCTTTAGCGGTCTAGCGGGAGGGGGTGAACAGTACTTC | CASSFSGLAGGGEQYF
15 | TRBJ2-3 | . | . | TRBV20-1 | TGCAGTGCCCTGGAAGCGGTCCTTGCCACAGATACGCAGTATTTT | CSALEAVLATDTQYF
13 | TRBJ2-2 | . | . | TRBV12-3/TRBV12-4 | TGTGCCAGCAGTCGGGACCACACCGGGGAGCTGTTTTTT | CASSRDHTGELFF
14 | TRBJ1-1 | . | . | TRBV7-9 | TGTGCCAGCAGCTCAGGGGATATGAACACTGAAGCTTTCTTT | CASSSGDMNTEAFF
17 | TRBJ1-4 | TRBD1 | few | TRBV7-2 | TGTGCCAGCAGCTTAGGACAGGGGGTACGAGCTAATGAAAAACTGTTTTTT | CASSLGQGVRANEKLFF
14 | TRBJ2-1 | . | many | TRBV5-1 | TGCGCCAGCAGCTTGGCACAGTCCTACAATGAGCAGTTCTTC | CASSLAQSYNEQFF
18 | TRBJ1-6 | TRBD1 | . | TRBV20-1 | TGCAGTGCTAGAGATTTCCGGGGACAGAGCTCCTATAATTCACCCCTCCACTTT | CSARDFRGQSSYNSPLHF
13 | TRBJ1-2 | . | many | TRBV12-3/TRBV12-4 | TGTGCCAGCACAAAGGTCGGGGGGTATGGCTACACCTTC | CASTKVGGYGYTF
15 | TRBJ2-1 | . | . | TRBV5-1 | TGCGCCAGCGCCCGCCCACGAGGTGATAGGAATGAGCAGTTCTTC | CASARPRGDRNEQFF
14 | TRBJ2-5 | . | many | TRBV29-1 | TGCAGCGTTGGCTTCGGTGCGGTTGGAGAGACCCAGTACTTC | CSVGFGAVGETQYF
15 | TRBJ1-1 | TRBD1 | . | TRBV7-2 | TGTGCCAGCAGCTCTACCGGGACAGGGAACACTGAAGCTTTCTTT | CASSSTGTGNTEAFF
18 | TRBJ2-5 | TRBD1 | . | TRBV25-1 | TGTGCCAGCAGTGAAGCCTCTAAGGGGGCCAAGGGTGAAGAGACCCAGTACTTC | CASSEASKGAKGEETQYF
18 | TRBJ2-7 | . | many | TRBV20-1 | TGCAGTGCTAGAGGGCAGGGTGGGTTGTATATCCTCTCCTACGAGCAGTACTTC | CSARGQGGLYILSYEQYF
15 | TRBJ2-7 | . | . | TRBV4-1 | TGCGCCAGCAGCCAAGAGTGGAAGGGGCCCTACGAGCAGTACTTC | CASSQEWKGPYEQYF
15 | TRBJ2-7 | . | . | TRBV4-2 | TGTGCCAGCAGCTCGGGGGCTAGCGGATACAATGAGCAGTACTTC | CASSSGASGYNEQYF
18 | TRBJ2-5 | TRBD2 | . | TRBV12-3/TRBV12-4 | TGTGCCAGCAGTTTTAGGGCTAGCGGGGGACACTTACAAGAGACCCAGTACTTC | CASSFRASGGHLQETQYF
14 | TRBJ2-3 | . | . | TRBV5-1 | TGCGCCAGCACCAATAAACGTGGGGGGGATACGCAGTATTTT | CASTNKRGGDTQYF
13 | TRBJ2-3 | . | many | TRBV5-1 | TGCGCCAGCAGCTTGGCCTCCCAAGATACGCAGTATTTT | CASSLASQDTQYF
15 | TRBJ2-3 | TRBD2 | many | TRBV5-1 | TGCGCCAGTCTGTTCAGCGGGAGTCGCGCAGATACGCAGTATTTT | CASLFSGSRADTQYF
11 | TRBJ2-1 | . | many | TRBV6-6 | TGTGCCAGCAGTACTCGACAGGAGCAGTTCTTC | CASSTRQEQFF
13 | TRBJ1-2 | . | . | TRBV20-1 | TGCAGTGCTCCCGGTCCAGGGGACAATGGCTACACCTTC | CSAPGPGDNGYTF
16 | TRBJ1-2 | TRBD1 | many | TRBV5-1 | TGCGCCAGCAGCTGGGGGGACAGGTCATCTAACTATGGCTACACCTTC | CASSWGDRSSNYGYTF
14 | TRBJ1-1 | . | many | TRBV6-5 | TGTGCCAGCAGTTCCCCGGCGGGGGGTACTGAAGCTTTCTTT | CASSSPAGGTEAFF
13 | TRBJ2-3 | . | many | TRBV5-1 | TGTGCCAGCAGCTTCGGAGGAACAGATACGCAGTATTTT | CASSFGGTDTQYF
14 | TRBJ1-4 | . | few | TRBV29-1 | TGCAGCGTTGATAGGGATGCAACTAATGAAAAACTGTTTTTT | CSVDRDATNEKLFF
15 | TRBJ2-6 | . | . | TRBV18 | TGTGCCAGCTCACCTTGGGAGTCAGGGGCCAACGTCCTGACTTTC | CASSPWESGANVLTF
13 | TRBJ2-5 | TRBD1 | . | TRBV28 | TGTGCCAGCGGAACACAGGGGGCGAAGACCCAGTACTTC | CASGTQGAKTQYF